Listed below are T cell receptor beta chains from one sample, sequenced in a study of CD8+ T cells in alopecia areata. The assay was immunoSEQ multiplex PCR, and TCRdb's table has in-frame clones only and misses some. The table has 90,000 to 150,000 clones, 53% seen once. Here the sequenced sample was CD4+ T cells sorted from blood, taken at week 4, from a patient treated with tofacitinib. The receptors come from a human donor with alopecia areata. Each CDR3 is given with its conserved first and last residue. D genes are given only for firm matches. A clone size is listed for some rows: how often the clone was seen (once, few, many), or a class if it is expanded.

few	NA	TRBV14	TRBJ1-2	TGTGCCAGCAGCCAAGAGGGCAGGGGATTCGGCTACACCTTC	CASSQEGRGFGYTF
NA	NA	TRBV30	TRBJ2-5	TGTGCCTGGAGTGTACAGGTCCTCCAAGAGACCCAGTACTTC	CAWSVQVLQETQYF
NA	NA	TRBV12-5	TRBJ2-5	TGTGCTAGTGCCCGGTTCGGGGCCAACCAAGAGACCCAGTACTTC	CASARFGANQETQYF
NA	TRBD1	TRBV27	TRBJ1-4	TGTGCCAGCAGTTTGATTTTAGGAGGGGGCGCAGGTGAAAAACTGTTTTTT	CASSLILGGGAGEKLFF
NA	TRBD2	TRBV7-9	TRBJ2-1	TGTGCCAGCAGCTTAGCTAGCGGGAGAATCAATGAGCAGTTCTTC	CASSLASGRINEQFF
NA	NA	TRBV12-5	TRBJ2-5	TGTGCTAGTGGAGAGACCCAGTACTTC	CASGETQYF
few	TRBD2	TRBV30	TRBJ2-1	TGTGCCTGGAACCCAGGACTAGTCGCGTGGGGCGAGCAGTTCTTC	CAWNPGLVAWGEQFF
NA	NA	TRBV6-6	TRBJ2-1	TGTGCCAGCACCTTACCCGGCCTATACAATGAGCAGTTCTTC	CASTLPGLYNEQFF
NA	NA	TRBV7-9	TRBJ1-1	TGTGCCAGCAGCCGGTCGGGGATGAACACTGAAGCTTTCTTT	CASSRSGMNTEAFF
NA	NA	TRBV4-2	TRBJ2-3	TGTGCCAGCAGCCAAGAGTGGGGCGGCACAGATACGCAGTATTTT	CASSQEWGGTDTQYF
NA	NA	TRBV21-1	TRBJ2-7	TGTGCCAGCAGCAAAGAAGCAGGGGGCGAGCAGTACTTC	CASSKEAGGEQYF
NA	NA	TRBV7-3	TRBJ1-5	TGTGCCAGCAGCTTAAGCCCCAATCAGCCCCAGCATTTT	CASSLSPNQPQHF
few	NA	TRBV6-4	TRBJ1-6	TGTGCCAGCAGTGAAACAGGGAATTCACCCCTCCACTTT	CASSETGNSPLHF
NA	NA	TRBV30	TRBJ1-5	TGTGCCTGGAGCGACTGGACCGGCAATCAGCCCCAGCATTTT	CAWSDWTGNQPQHF
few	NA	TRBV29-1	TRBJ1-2	TGCAGCGTTGTCGTCGGACAGCCCTATGGCTACACCTTC	CSVVVGQPYGYTF
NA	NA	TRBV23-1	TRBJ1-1	TGCGCCAAGCGTAGGATCACTGAAGCTTTCTTT	CAKRRITEAFF
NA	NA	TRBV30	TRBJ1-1	TGTGCCTGGAGTGTCAACAGGAGAACTGAAGCTTTCTTT	CAWSVNRRTEAFF